The 8 T cell receptor beta chains below come from one sample, sequenced in a study of blood T cell repertoires in COVID-19. TCRdb's copy holds only in-frame clones and misses some; the assay was immunoSEQ multiplex PCR. In the table there are approximately 300,000 clones, 89% of which are singletons. Sequenced input: peripheral blood. The receptors here all came from a woman under 40 with COVID-19, enrolled during active disease.

This clone has just a few counts. The chain recombines TRBV7-2 with TRBJ1-2, with D unresolved. Trimming cost V 1 base and J 5 bases, with 11 bases left between them. The CDR3 covers 14 residues. Germline-derived CDR1 and CDR2 are SGHTA and FQGNSA. Here the CDR3 reads CASSLVSSSYGYTF. Written as DNA, the CDR3 is TGTGCCAGCAGCTTAGTTTCCTCTTCTTATGGCTACACCTTC.

This CDR3 reads CRTAGRGPPEANVLTF. CDR3 nucleotides: TGCAGAACAGCTGGCAGGGGGCCTCCTGAGGCCAACGTCCTGACTTTC. V is TRBV29-1 and J is TRBJ2-6; 8 bases map to TRBD1. This CDR3 is 16 amino acids long. Germline V gene sequence: CDR1 SQVTM, CDR2 ANQGSEA.

The chain carries TRBV11-3 and TRBJ1-6; the match to TRBD1 covers 10 bases. The CDR3 is 15 residues long. Germline CDR1 is SGHNT and CDR2 is YENEEA. V shed 3 bases, J shed 8 bases, and the junction held 4 bases outside the gene matches. CDR3 DNA: TGTGCCAGCAGCTTCGGGGGGACAGGGGATTCACCCCTCCACTTT. This sequence encodes CASSFGGTGDSPLHF. Complete variable domain (other parts from reference TRBV11-3 and TRBJ1-6): EAGVVQSPRYKIIEKKQPVAFWCNPISGHNTLYWYLQNLGQGPELLIRYENEEAVDDSQLPKDRFSAERLKGVDSTLKIQPAELGDSAVYLCASSFGGTGDSPLHFGNGTRLTVT.

The rearrangement links TRBV24-1 to TRBJ2-5; no reliable D call. Germline-derived CDR1 and CDR2 are KGHDR and SFDVKD. Trimming stripped 4 bases from V and 0 bases from J, with 5 bases between. The CDR3 length is 13 residues. Here the CDR3 reads CATSDRYQETQYF. CDR3 coding DNA: TGTGCCACCAGTGACCGGTACCAAGAGACCCAGTACTTC.

The chain has TRBV28 and TRBJ1-3; TRBD1 is a possible D gene (5 bases). Germline-derived CDR1 and CDR2 are MDHEN and SYDVKM. Trimming took 6 bases from V and 1 from J, leaving 10 bases between them. CDR3 size: 14 residues. CDR3 nucleotides: TGTGCCAGCAGGGTGGGGGGTTCTGGAAACACCATATATTTT. This translates into CASRVGGSGNTIYF.

V gene TRBV6-5 combines with J gene TRBJ1-5, with 9 bases that match TRBD1. Germline V gene lookup returns CDR1 MNHEY and CDR2 SVGAGI. The CDR3 runs 16 residues. V lost 3 bases to trimming and J lost 4 bases; unmatched junction nucleotides: 7. The CDR3 DNA is TGTGCCAGCAGTTATAACACGGGACAGGGAAATCAGCCCCAGCATTTT. Translating gives CASSYNTGQGNQPQHF.

The J gene is TRBJ1-2, the V gene TRBV12-3 or TRBV12-4; a possible D gene is TRBD1 (5 bases). V was cut by 5 bases and J by 5 bases, with 12 bases left in between. The CDR3 covers 13 residues. This chain's CDR3 is CASSVGAKYGYTF. The CDR3 bases are TGTGCCAGCAGTGTAGGGGCAAAATATGGCTACACCTTC.

This sequence joins TRBV2 and TRBJ1-4, with D tentatively TRBD1 (5 bases). Germline V gene data show CDR1 as SNHLY and CDR2 as FYNNEI. V was trimmed by 4 bases and J by 1 base, leaving 10 bases between them. The length of the CDR3 is 15 residues. This chain's CDR3 is CASSAQGGTNEKLFF. CDR3 DNA: TGTGCCAGCAGTGCCCAGGGTGGAACTAATGAAAAACTGTTTTTT.